This passage covers 24 T cell receptor beta chains from one sample sequenced in a study of CD8+ T cells in alopecia areata. Treatment reported: oral pan-JAK inhibitor, 5-10 mg twice daily. Extracted from the samples, RNA was reverse transcribed into cDNA to serve as the sequencing template. Sequencing was performed with immunoSEQ multiplex PCR; in TCRdb, only in-frame clones are kept and a portion is missing. The sample records 200,000 to 250,000 clones, under 60% being singletons. Material: CD4+ T cells sorted from blood, obtained at week 4, from a patient treated with tofacitinib. The receptors derive from a human donor with alopecia areata.

Note on this clone: Other DNA sequences in this sample translate to the same CDR3. This chain links TRBV29-1 with TRBJ1-2; D remains ambiguous. The CDR3 is made up of 11 amino acids. Trimming removed 2 bases from V and 4 bases from J, with 5 bases in between. Germline V gene data show CDR1 as SQVTM and CDR2 as ANQGSEA. The CDR3 protein is CSVEIGYGYTF. Here the CDR3 DNA reads TGCAGCGTTGAAATCGGCTATGGCTACACCTTC.

The chain combines TRBV4-3 with TRBJ2-7; 7 nucleotides match TRBD1. CDR1 LGHNA and CDR2 YSLEER come from the germline V gene. The length of the CDR3 is 17 residues. The junction had 12 bases not matched to a gene; V was cut back by 1 base and J by 3 bases. CDR3 sequence reads: CASSQAAPLQGYYEQYF. As DNA, the CDR3 is TGCGCCAGCAGCCAAGCCGCCCCCTTACAGGGGTACTACGAGCAGTACTTC.

This clone was seen a few times. This chain links TRBV29-1 with TRBJ2-5; D is unclear. This CDR3 comprises 12 residues. The germline CDR1 and CDR2 sequences are SQVTM and ANQGSEA. V gave up 4 bases and J gave up 0 bases, with 6 bases separating them. CDR3 sequence (DNA): TGCAGCGTTGCACAGTACCAAGAGACCCAGTACTTC. As protein: CSVAQYQETQYF.

V usage is TRBV11-2 and J usage is TRBJ1-1; D is perhaps TRBD1 (5 bases). The V end was cut by 2 bases, the J end by 7 bases, with 11 bases between. CDR1 and CDR2 (germline): SGHAT, FQNNGV. There are 13 residues in the CDR3. For the CDR3, the DNA is TGTGCCAGCAGCTTAAGTTTGGGGGATGAAGCTTTCTTT. This translates into CASSLSLGDEAFF.

This clone was observed a few times. V and J are TRBV19 and TRBJ1-1; TRBD1 matches at 7 bases. The germline CDR1 and CDR2 sequences are LNHDA and SQIVND (reference sequence). This CDR3 has 15 residues. With V trimmed by 1 base and J by 4 bases, 6 bases remained unmatched. CDR3 nucleotides: TGTGCCAGTAGTATAGGACAGGGATGGGGCACTGAAGCTTTCTTT. Residues: CASSIGQGWGTEAFF.

The rearrangement links TRBV29-1 to TRBJ1-1; 7 bases match TRBD1. Germline CDR1 reads SQVTM; CDR2 reads ANQGSEA. The trim removed 6 bases at V and 6 bases at J, leaving 7 bases unmatched. There are 12 residues in the CDR3. CDR3 region: CSVLTGIPEAFF. CDR3 in DNA: TGCAGCGTCCTGACAGGGATCCCTGAAGCTTTCTTT.

The gene calls are TRBV29-1 and TRBJ2-7; possible D gene TRBD1, 5 bases. The germline V gene has CDR1 SQVTM and CDR2 ANQGSEA. This CDR3 region has 15 residues. Trimming left V 7 bases short and J 3 bases short, with 22 bases between. As DNA, the CDR3 is TGCAGCGCAAGGGAAAGGGGTCCCTCCCACTACGAGCAGTACTTC. Translating gives CSARERGPSHYEQYF.

This clone has just one count. V gene TRBV5-1 combines with J gene TRBJ1-5; D uncertain. Between the trimmed V and J ends, which lost 0 bases and 0 bases, there was a span of 7 bases. This CDR3 has 15 amino acids. Looked up from germline, CDR1 is SGHRS and CDR2 is YFSETQ. CDR3 sequence (DNA): TGCGCCAGCAGCTTGGGAGGGAATAGCAATCAGCCCCAGCATTTT. This encodes CASSLGGNSNQPQHF. Looking up the rest from reference TRBV5-1 and TRBJ1-5 gives the full variable domain: KAGVTQTPRYLIKTRGQQVTLSCSPISGHRSVSWYQQTPGQGLQFLFEYFSETQRNKGNFPGRFSGRQFSNSRSEMNVSTLELGDSALYLCASSLGGNSNQPQHFGDGTRLSIL.

This clone was picked up many times. The rearrangement joins TRBV10-2 to TRBJ1-4, with 9 bases aligning to TRBD1. The CDR3 runs to 13 residues. Germline V gives CDR1 WSHSY, CDR2 SAAADI. The trim removed 6 bases at V and 8 bases at J, leaving 4 bases unmatched. The CDR3 loop is CASRQGALEKLFF. The CDR3 DNA reads TGCGCCAGCAGACAGGGGGCTTTGGAAAAACTGTTTTTT.

The CDR3 region has the DNA TGTGCCAGCAGTTTAGGATCTGGGCTGGTGCCTGAAGCTTTCTTT. This encodes CASSLGSGLVPEAFF. The chain employs TRBV27 and TRBJ1-1; D unresolved. Germline CDR1 is MNHEY and CDR2 is SMNVEV (reference sequence). V gave up 2 bases and J gave up 6 bases, with 16 bases separating them. This CDR3 comprises 15 residues.

In its sample, this clone was seen a few times. CDR3 protein: CATRDRGNSPLHF. CDR3 sequence (DNA): TGTGCCACTAGAGACAGGGGGAATTCACCCCTCCACTTT. The rearrangement links TRBV7-2 to TRBJ1-6, with 9 bases fitting TRBD1. V lost 10 bases and J lost 7; bases outside the gene matches: 5. CDR1 and CDR2 from the germline V gene are SGHTA and FQGNSA. CDR3 length: 13 residues. The full variable domain, in which reference TRBV7-2 and TRBJ1-6 provide the parts outside the CDR3, is GAGVSQSPSNKVTEKGKDVELRCDPISGHTALYWYRQSLGQGLEFLIYFQGNSAPDKSGLPSDRFSAERTGGSVSTLTIQRTQQEDSAVYLCATRDRGNSPLHFGNGTRLTVT.

V and J are TRBV6-1 and TRBJ2-7; D call uncertain. CDR1 is MNHNS and CDR2 is SASEGT in the germline V gene. This CDR3 has 14 residues. Trimming took 10 bases from V and 0 from J, leaving 16 bases between them. Written as DNA, the CDR3 is TGTGCCACCCAGCCAGGCGGCTACTCCTACGAGCAGTACTTC. Translation gives CATQPGGYSYEQYF.

The chain uses TRBV6-5 and TRBJ2-1; TRBD1 aligns across 9 bases. After removal of 2 bases from V and 11 bases from J, the junction contained 10 bases not matched to a gene. Per the germline V gene, CDR1 is MNHEY and CDR2 is SVGAGI. This CDR3 is 15 amino acids long. The CDR3 protein is CASSYGAGTGNKQFF. DNA for the CDR3: TGTGCCAGCAGTTACGGGGCGGGGACAGGGAATAAGCAGTTCTTC.

The chain joins TRBV29-1 to TRBJ1-5, with D perhaps TRBD1 (6 bases). CDR1 and CDR2 (germline): SQVTM, ANQGSEA. Trimming took off 6 bases at V and 7 bases at J, with 16 bases between the two ends. The CDR3 has 13 residues. The DNA of the CDR3 is TGCAGCGTCGCCCAGACAGGCCAGCAGCCCCAGCATTTT. Translated, it gives CSVAQTGQQPQHF.

V is TRBV21-1 and J is TRBJ1-2. TRBV21-1 is listed as a pseudogene. The CDR3 covers 13 residues. CDR3 DNA sequence: TGTGCCAGCAGCCCTCGGAAGGTCTATGGCTACACCTTC. It translates to CASSPRKVYGYTF.

This rearrangement joins TRBV29-1 to TRBJ1-2, with D possibly being TRBD1 (6 bases). This CDR3 has 13 residues. V lost 7 bases and J 5 bases, leaving 17 bases between the germline ends. Per the germline V gene, CDR1 is SQVTM and CDR2 is ANQGSEA. Written as DNA, the CDR3 is TGCAGCGCCGCTGACAGGAGTGGATATGGCTACACCTTC. This codes for CSAADRSGYGYTF.

V is TRBV19 and J is TRBJ1-1; no clear D. V lost 9 bases and J lost 2, with 7 bases in between. This CDR3 has 11 residues. CDR1 LNHDA and CDR2 SQIVND come from the germline V gene (reference sequence). In nucleotides, the CDR3 is TGTGCCAGCCGCTACAACACTGAAGCTTTCTTT. This translates into CASRYNTEAFF.

The V gene is TRBV12-5, the J gene TRBJ1-4, with 7 positions matching TRBD1. The CDR3 totals 15 residues. The V gene's germline CDR1 is LGHNT and CDR2 FRNRAP. V was pared by 5 bases and J by 5 bases, with 8 bases of the junction left unmatched. The CDR3 here is CASGPGTVGNEKLFF. CDR3 DNA sequence: TGTGCTAGTGGTCCCGGGACAGTCGGGAATGAAAAACTGTTTTTT. Full variable domain (outside the CDR3, taken from reference TRBV12-5 and TRBJ1-4): DARVTQTPRHKVTEMGQEVTMRCQPILGHNTVFWYRQTMMQGLELLAYFRNRAPLDDSGMPKDRFSAEMPDATLATLKIQPSEPRDSAVYFCASGPGTVGNEKLFFGSGTQLSVL.

This chain links TRBV27 with TRBJ1-4; 7 bases map to TRBD1. The length of the CDR3 is 15 residues. Losses at the gene ends were 6 bases for V and 4 bases for J; bases not matched to a gene: 8. CDR1 is MNHEY, CDR2 SMNVEV, per germline (reference sequence). The CDR3 reads CASRRQGPGNEKLFF. The CDR3 DNA sequence: TGTGCCAGCAGGAGACAGGGTCCCGGTAATGAAAAACTGTTTTTT.

This clone occurred many times. The chain links TRBV5-6 to TRBJ2-1, with TRBD2 matching over 9 bases. The CDR3 is made up of 15 amino acids. CDR1 and CDR2 (germline): SGHDT, YYEEEE. Unmatched junction bases numbered 3, after V lost 0 bases and J lost 5 bases. CDR3 bases: TGTGCCAGCAGCTTGGGACTAGCGGCGGACAATGAGCAGTTCTTC. It translates to CASSLGLAADNEQFF.

This clone showed up just a few times. The chain employs TRBV30 and TRBJ1-1; 7 bases line up with TRBD1. Germline V CDR1 and CDR2: GTSNPN, SVGIG (reference sequence). V trimming: 7 bases; J trimming: 1 base; junction bases outside the gene matches: 15. The CDR3 loop spans 16 amino acids. CDR3: CASTPGQRRGNTEAFF. CDR3 nucleotide sequence: TGTGCCTCGACGCCGGGACAGCGAAGGGGGAACACTGAAGCTTTCTTT.

The sample holds a few counts of this clone. This sequence joins TRBV6-1 and TRBJ1-5; D is undetermined. Germline CDR1 is MNHNS and CDR2 is SASEGT. V lost 10 bases to trimming and J lost 4 bases, with 20 bases between them. The CDR3 spans 15 residues. CDR3 nucleotide sequence: TGTGCCACCCTAGGAAGGGAAAGGACGAATCAGCCCCAGCATTTT. Its protein product is CATLGRERTNQPQHF.

This clone was counted a single time. The J gene is TRBJ2-6, the V gene TRBV30; possible D gene TRBD1, 5 bases. Trimming pared 3 bases from V and 0 bases from J, leaving 12 bases between. Per the germline V gene, CDR1 is GTSNPN and CDR2 is SVGIG (reference sequence). This CDR3 contains 16 residues. For the CDR3, the DNA is TGTGCCTGGAGGGGGCTTGGCCTCTCTGGGGCCAACGTCCTGACTTTC. The encoded protein is CAWRGLGLSGANVLTF.

The chain recombines TRBV6-6 with TRBJ1-1, with no clear D. V lost 0 bases and J lost 5, with 10 bases in between. Germline V gives CDR1 MNHNY, CDR2 SVGAGI (reference sequence). The CDR3 is 14 amino acids. CDR3 protein: CASSYSPVGTEAFF. Here the CDR3 DNA reads TGTGCCAGCAGTTACTCGCCGGTGGGGACTGAAGCTTTCTTT.